This is a list of T cell receptor beta chains from one sample in a study of T cell changes during pregnancy in multiple sclerosis. Measured with immunoSEQ multiplex PCR; TCRdb has only the in-frame clones, and not every one. The sample carries about 99,000 clones, approximately 94% recorded once. The sequences come from peripheral blood, collected after pregnancy. The receptors were sampled from a female donor with multiple sclerosis, enrolled in a pregnancy study. Each CDR3 is given with its conserved first and last residue. The order of the fields is CDR3 length, J gene, D gene, V gene, clone size, CDR3 DNA, CDR3 protein. The D gene is left open where the match is weak. Some rows have no size entry. The others give once, few or many, or a class for an expanded clone.

13 TRBJ1-1 . TRBV6-6 . TGTGCCGGCTGGGGGGGAGGTGCGGCTGAAGCTTTCTTT CAGWGGGAAEAFF
11 TRBJ1-5 . TRBV30 . TGTGCCTGGAGTACAGGGCAGCCCCAGCATTTT CAWSTGQPQHF
13 TRBJ1-5 . TRBV29-1 . TGCAGCGTTGGCGGATATAGCAATCAGCCCCAGCATTTT CSVGGYSNQPQHF
14 TRBJ2-2 . TRBV19 . TGTGCCAGTAGTATAGGGGTAGCTACCGGGGAGCTGTTTTTT CASSIGVATGELFF
15 TRBJ2-3 TRBD1 TRBV29-1 . TGCAGCGTTGAAACGGGACAGGAGGCCATCAATACGCAGTATTTT CSVETGQEAINTQYF
14 TRBJ2-5 TRBD2 TRBV11-2 once TGTGCCAGCAGCCCCCCGGGGAGGGGAGAGACCCAGTACTTC CASSPPGRGETQYF
16 TRBJ1-4 TRBD1 TRBV4-1 . TGCGCCAGCAGCCAAGATCACAGGGGTCTAGATGAAAAACTGTTTTTT CASSQDHRGLDEKLFF
15 TRBJ2-7 TRBD1 TRBV6-5 . TGTGCCAGCAGTTCCCAACCAGACAGGGCCTACGAGCAGTACTTC CASSSQPDRAYEQYF
13 TRBJ2-5 . TRBV5-4 . TGTGCCAGCAGCTTGAGCCTTTGGGAGACCCAGTACTTC CASSLSLWETQYF
16 TRBJ1-2 TRBD1 TRBV9 . TGTGCCAGCAGCGGAGTGACAGGGGAAGAATCCTATGGCTACACCTTC CASSGVTGEESYGYTF
14 TRBJ2-5 TRBD1 TRBV9 . TGTGCCAGCAGCGTAACAGGGGGAGGAGAGACCCAGTACTTC CASSVTGGGETQYF
15 TRBJ2-7 TRBD1 TRBV6-6 . TGTGCCAGCAGTTCCCGGGACAGGGGTGTGTACGAGCAGTACTTC CASSSRDRGVYEQYF
14 TRBJ2-5 TRBD1 TRBV5-1 . TGCGCCAGCAGCCCGACAGGGTTTCTCGAGACCCAGTACTTC CASSPTGFLETQYF
14 TRBJ2-7 . TRBV6-1 . TGTGCCAGCGATCTCGGCGGGTCCTCCTACGAGCAGTACTTC CASDLGGSSYEQYF
17 TRBJ2-1 TRBD2 TRBV19 . TGTGCCAGTAGTATTTTTGCGGGAGGGTCCTCCTACAATGAGCAGTTCTTC CASSIFAGGSSYNEQFF
16 TRBJ2-2 . TRBV9 . TGTGCCAGCAGCGTAGGTATGGCAAAAACAACCGGGGAGCTGTTTTTT CASSVGMAKTTGELFF
13 TRBJ2-1 . TRBV4-2 . TGTGCCAGCAGCCAAGGGCCCGACAATGAGCAGTTCTTC CASSQGPDNEQFF
17 TRBJ2-7 TRBD1 TRBV27 . TGTGCCAGCAGTTTATTCTACGGACAGGTTGGGTCCCACGAGCAGTACTTC CASSLFYGQVGSHEQYF
11 TRBJ1-2 TRBD1 TRBV20-1 . TGCAGTGCCTGGGACAGGTACGGCTACACCTTC CSAWDRYGYTF
13 TRBJ2-1 . TRBV19 . TGTGCCAGTAGTAGCGGGCCCTACAATGAGCAGTTCTTC CASSSGPYNEQFF
14 TRBJ2-7 TRBD2 TRBV7-8 . TGTGCCAGCAGCTTAAAGCGGGAAAGCTACGAGCAGTACTTC CASSLKRESYEQYF
14 TRBJ1-5 TRBD1 TRBV30 . TGTGCCTGGAGGGGGGACAGGGAGAATCAGCCCCAGCATTTT CAWRGDRENQPQHF
16 TRBJ1-3 TRBD1 TRBV6-1 . TGTGCCAGCAGTGCTGGACAGGGACCGCCTGGAAACACCATATATTTT CASSAGQGPPGNTIYF
15 TRBJ1-3 . TRBV10-1 . TGCGCCAGCAGCCCCACGGGGACACGAGGAAACACCATATATTTT CASSPTGTRGNTIYF
14 TRBJ2-3 . TRBV18 once TGTGCCAGCGCGAGCCCCGCAGGGGCAGATACGCAGTATTTT CASASPAGADTQYF
15 TRBJ1-5 . TRBV7-8 . TGTGCCAGCAGCTTAGTCGCCAGGAAGAATCAGCCCCAGCATTTT CASSLVARKNQPQHF
13 TRBJ2-7 TRBD2 TRBV7-3 . TGTGCCAGCAGATCAAGCGGGAGCGGGGAGCAGTACTTC CASRSSGSGEQYF
13 TRBJ2-1 . TRBV27 . TGTGCCAGCAGTTTTCCCTCCGGCAATGAGCAGTTCTTC CASSFPSGNEQFF
15 TRBJ1-2 . TRBV27 . TGTGCCAGCAGTAGGGCAGGGGCTTCTATCTATGGCTACACCTTC CASSRAGASIYGYTF
13 TRBJ1-5 . TRBV30 . TGTGCCTGGAGTGGACAGAGCAATCAGCCCCAGCATTTT CAWSGQSNQPQHF
15 TRBJ1-2 TRBD1 TRBV2 . TGTGCCAGCAGTTACCCGGGACAGGGGGACTATGGCTACACCTTC CASSYPGQGDYGYTF
17 TRBJ1-4 TRBD1 TRBV9 . TGTGCCAGCAGCGTGAGGGGGGACAGTTTGGCTAATGAAAAACTGTTTTTT CASSVRGDSLANEKLFF
14 TRBJ1-3 . TRBV11-2 . TGTGCCAGCAGCCGACAATCGCGAGGAAACACCATATATTTT CASSRQSRGNTIYF
11 TRBJ2-1 TRBD1 TRBV20-1 few TGCAGTGCTGGGGGACAGGGTCAGCAGTTCTTC CSAGGQGQQFF
17 TRBJ1-1 . TRBV14 once TGTGCCAGCAGCCAAGATCCATTCGCGGATCTAACTGAAAGAGCTTTCTTT CASSQDPFADLTERAFF
17 TRBJ2-2 TRBD1 TRBV19 . TGTGCCAGTAGTAACCCGCTCGGGACAGGGACCCCCGGGGAGCTGTTTTTT CASSNPLGTGTPGELFF
16 TRBJ2-2 TRBD2 TRBV18 . TGTGCCAGCTCACCCCTAGCGGGAGACAACACCGGGGAGCTGTTTTTT CASSPLAGDNTGELFF
13 TRBJ2-5 . TRBV7-2 . TGTGCCAGCAGCGGGGGGATGGGAGAGACCCAGTACTTC CASSGGMGETQYF
18 TRBJ2-2 . TRBV18 once TGTGCCAGCTCACCAAATTGGCGTGGGGCAGCGAACACCGGGGAGCTGTTTTTT CASSPNWRGAANTGELFF
12 TRBJ2-5 . TRBV7-2 . TGTGCCAGCAGCTTACCTCAGGGGACCCAGTACTTC CASSLPQGTQYF
13 TRBJ1-2 . TRBV15 . TGTGCCACCAGCAGAGCGCAGTTCCTTGGCTACACCTTC CATSRAQFLGYTF
14 TRBJ2-3 . TRBV4-2 . TGTGCCAGCAGCCAAGAACCGACTAGTGATACGCAGTATTTT CASSQEPTSDTQYF
18 TRBJ2-1 TRBD2 TRBV4-1 once TGCGCCAGCAGCCAGTTTACCGGGACTAGCGGGAGTGTAAATGAGCAGTTCTTC CASSQFTGTSGSVNEQFF
14 TRBJ1-3 . TRBV6-5 few TGTGCCAGCAGTTACGATGCGTCTGGAAACACCATATATTTT CASSYDASGNTIYF
16 TRBJ2-1 . TRBV9 . TGTGCCAGCAGCGTAGTGGGCGGGCCGTCCTACAATGAGCAGTTCTTC CASSVVGGPSYNEQFF
14 TRBJ2-1 TRBD2 TRBV4-1 . TGCGCCAGCAGCTCTAGCGGCGCCTACAATGAGCAGTTCTTC CASSSSGAYNEQFF
17 TRBJ1-4 . TRBV15 . TGTGCCACCAGCAGAGATCCCCTACAGGCCTTTAATGAAAAACTGTTTTTT CATSRDPLQAFNEKLFF
16 TRBJ1-4 TRBD1 TRBV4-1 . TGCGCCAGCAGCCAAGTCCGACAGGGAGATAATGAAAAACTGTTTTTT CASSQVRQGDNEKLFF
17 TRBJ2-7 TRBD2 TRBV7-2 . TGTGCCAGCAGCTTAACTAGCGGGAGGTCCCTTCCCTACGAGCAGTACTTC CASSLTSGRSLPYEQYF
16 TRBJ2-3 TRBD1 TRBV9 . TGTGCCAGCAGCACTCCCGGGACAGGGGGGACAGATACGCAGTATTTT CASSTPGTGGTDTQYF
12 TRBJ2-5 TRBD2 TRBV29-1 . TGCAGCGTTGACCCGGGAGGAGGAAATCATTACTTC CSVDPGGGNHYF
16 TRBJ1-1 . TRBV5-6 . TGTGCCAGCAGCCCGGGGGGGAGACAGAGAAACACTGAAGCTTTCTTT CASSPGGRQRNTEAFF
14 TRBJ1-3 TRBD1 TRBV29-1 . TGCAGCGTTGAGGGACAGGGGCCAGGAAACACCATATATTTT CSVEGQGPGNTIYF